These T cell receptor beta chains were read from a single sample in a study of patients and donors after allogeneic stem cell transplantation. TCRdb fed the RT-PCR reads into MiXCR, producing one record per CDR3 protein. The sample yields about a million distinct CDR3 sequences, 18% seen once. The sequencing sample was made of blood, either unsorted or a sorted T cell fraction (not recorded which). All receptors derive from a human donor who was either an allogeneic HSCT recipient or a stem cell or donor lymphocyte infusion donor (not recorded which). It is not recorded whose cells these are; they may come from a transplant donor. Both conserved end residues are part of each CDR3. D genes are given only for firm matches. Some rows have no size entry. The others give once, few or many, or a class for an expanded clone.

TRBJ2-7,TRBV10-3,-,-,CAISGLAREQYF,TGTGCCATCAGTGGGCTAGCAAGGGAGCAGTACTTC
TRBJ1-1,TRBV7-3,-,few,CASSFRALTEAFF,TGTGCCAGCAGCTTCAGAGCTCTCACTGAAGCTTTCTTT
TRBJ2-7,TRBV30,-,few,CAWSSETPYEQYF,TGTGCCTGGAGTTCAGAGACCCCCTACGAGCAGTACTTC
TRBJ1-4,TRBV4-1,-,-,CVSSQEEGGNEKLFF,TGCGTCAGCAGCCAAGAAGAGGGGGGTAATGAAAAACTGTTTTTT
TRBJ2-1,TRBV12-3/TRBV12-4,TRBD2,-,CASSFLLLAGNEQFF,TGTGCCAGCAGTTTTCTCCTACTAGCGGGTAATGAGCAGTTCTTC
TRBJ1-2,TRBV2,TRBD1,-,CASSLGQVNGYTF,TGTGCCAGCAGTTTGGGACAGGTTAATGGCTACACCTTC
TRBJ2-1,TRBV19,-,-,CASSMYGGPMEQFF,TGTGCCAGTAGTATGTATGGGGGACCCATGGAGCAGTTCTTC
TRBJ1-3,TRBV7-7,-,once,CASSLRGKGFGNTIYF,TGTGCTAGCAGCTTAAGGGGGAAGGGGTTCGGAAACACCATATATTTT
TRBJ2-1,TRBV7-8,TRBD2,-,CASSLRLLAGDYNEQFF,TGTGCCAGCAGCTTAAGGCTACTAGCGGGAGATTACAATGAGCAGTTCTTC
TRBJ2-1,TRBV24-1,-,-,CATSPGQYSYNEQFF,TGTGCCACCAGCCCGGGGCAGTACTCCTACAATGAGCAGTTCTTC
TRBJ2-1,TRBV27,-,-,CASSEPGRAPFF,TGTGCCAGCAGTGAACCGGGGCGAGCGCCGTTCTTC
TRBJ2-3,TRBV4-2,-,few,CASSQVAPRRMSTDTQYF,TGTGCCAGCAGCCAAGTAGCCCCCAGGCGAATGTCTACAGATACGCAGTATTTT
TRBJ1-2,TRBV6-1,-,-,CASSDEAGYGYGYTF,TGTGCCAGCAGTGATGAGGCAGGGTACGGATATGGCTACACCTTC
TRBJ1-2,TRBV20-1,-,-,CSASPRQHYGYTF,TGCAGTGCTAGCCCCCGCCAGCACTATGGCTACACCTTC
TRBJ2-3,TRBV12-3/TRBV12-4,-,-,CASSFFSQTYTDTQYF,TGTGCCAGCAGTTTTTTTAGCCAGACCTACACAGATACGCAGTATTTT
TRBJ1-6,TRBV27,TRBD1,few,CASSSGQALGSPLHF,TGTGCCAGCAGTTCCGGACAGGCACTTGGTTCACCCCTCCACTTT
TRBJ2-3,TRBV2,TRBD2,-,CASSGLLPAGGSLSTDTQYF,TGTGCCAGCAGTGGCCTCCTACCGGCGGGGGGCTCCCTTAGCACAGATACGCAGTATTTT
TRBJ2-7,TRBV20-1,-,few,CSARDATVKAYEQYF,TGCAGTGCTAGAGATGCGACAGTAAAGGCCTACGAGCAGTACTTC
TRBJ2-7,TRBV4-1,TRBD2,few,CASSQDPGGRPTYEQYF,TGCGCCAGCAGCCAAGATCCGGGCGGGAGGCCAACCTACGAGCAGTACTTC
TRBJ2-5,TRBV5-1,-,-,CASSLPGGGETQYF,TGCGCCAGCAGCTTACCGGGGGGCGGAGAGACCCAGTACTTC
TRBJ2-2,TRBV12-3/TRBV12-4,-,many,CASSRPGELFF,TGTGCCAGCAGTCGACCCGGGGAGCTGTTTTTT
TRBJ2-7,TRBV7-2,-,-,CATLLLTAPYEQYF,TGTGCCACCCTCCTCCTAACAGCACCCTACGAGCAGTACTTC
TRBJ2-1,TRBV12-3/TRBV12-4,TRBD1,few,CASSLAGQGIDEQFF,TGTGCCAGCAGTTTAGCGGGACAGGGGATCGATGAGCAGTTCTTC
TRBJ1-1,TRBV28,-,few,CASSSPTGVTEAFF,TGTGCCAGCAGTTCACCCACGGGGGTCACTGAAGCTTTCTTT
TRBJ1-5,TRBV20-1,TRBD1,-,CSARDQDRASNQPQHF,TGCAGTGCTAGAGATCAGGACAGGGCTAGCAATCAGCCCCAGCATTTT
TRBJ2-3,TRBV4-3,-,-,CASSHKAGDTQYF,TGCGCCAGCAGCCATAAAGCGGGAGATACGCAGTATTTT